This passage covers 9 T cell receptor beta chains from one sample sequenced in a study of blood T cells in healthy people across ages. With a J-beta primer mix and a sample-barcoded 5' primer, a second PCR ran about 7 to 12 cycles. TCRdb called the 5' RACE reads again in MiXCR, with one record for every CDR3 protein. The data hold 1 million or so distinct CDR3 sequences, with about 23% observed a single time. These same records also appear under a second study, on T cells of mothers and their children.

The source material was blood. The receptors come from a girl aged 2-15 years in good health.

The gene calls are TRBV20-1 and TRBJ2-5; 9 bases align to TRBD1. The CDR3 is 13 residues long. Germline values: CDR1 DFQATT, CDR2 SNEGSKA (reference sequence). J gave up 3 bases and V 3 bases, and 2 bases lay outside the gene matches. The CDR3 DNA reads TGCAGTGCTAGGACAGGGGGTAAAGAGACCCAGTACTTC. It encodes CSARTGGKETQYF.

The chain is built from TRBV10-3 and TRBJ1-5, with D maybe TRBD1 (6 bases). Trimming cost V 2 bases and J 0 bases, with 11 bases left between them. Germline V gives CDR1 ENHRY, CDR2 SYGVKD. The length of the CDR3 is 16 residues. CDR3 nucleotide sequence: TGTGCCATCAGTGAGGGCGGGACACATAGCAATCAGCCCCAGCATTTT. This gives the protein CAISEGGTHSNQPQHF.

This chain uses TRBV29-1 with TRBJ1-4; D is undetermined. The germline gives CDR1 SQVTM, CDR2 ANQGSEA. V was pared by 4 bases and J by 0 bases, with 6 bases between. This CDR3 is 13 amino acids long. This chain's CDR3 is CSVGRSTNEKLFF. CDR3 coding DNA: TGCAGCGTTGGTCGGTCAACTAATGAAAAACTGTTTTTT. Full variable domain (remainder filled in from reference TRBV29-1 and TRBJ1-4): SAVISQKPSRDICQRGTSLTIQCQVDSQVTMMFWYRQQPGQSLTLIATANQGSEATYESGFVIDKFPISRPNLTFSTLTVSNMSPEDSSIYLCSVGRSTNEKLFFGSGTQLSVL.

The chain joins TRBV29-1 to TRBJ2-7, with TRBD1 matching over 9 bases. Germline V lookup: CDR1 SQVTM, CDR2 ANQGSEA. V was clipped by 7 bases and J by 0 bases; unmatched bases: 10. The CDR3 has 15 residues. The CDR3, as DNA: TGCAGCGCCGGCGCCGGGACAGGGTACTCCTACGAGCAGTACTTC. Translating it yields CSAGAGTGYSYEQYF.

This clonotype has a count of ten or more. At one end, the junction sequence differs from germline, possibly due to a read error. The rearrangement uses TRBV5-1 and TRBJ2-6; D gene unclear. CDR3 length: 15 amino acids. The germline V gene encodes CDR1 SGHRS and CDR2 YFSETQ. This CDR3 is CASSLDGSGANVLTF. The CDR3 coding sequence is TGTGCCAGCAGCTTAGATGGCTCTGGGGCCAACGTCCTGACTTTC.

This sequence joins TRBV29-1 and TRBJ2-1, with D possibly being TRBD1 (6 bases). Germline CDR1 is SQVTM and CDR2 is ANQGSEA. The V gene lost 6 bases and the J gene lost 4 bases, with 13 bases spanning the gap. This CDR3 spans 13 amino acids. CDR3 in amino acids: CSVRGRAYNEQFF. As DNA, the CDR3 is TGCAGCGTCAGGGGCAGGGCTTACAATGAGCAGTTCTTC.

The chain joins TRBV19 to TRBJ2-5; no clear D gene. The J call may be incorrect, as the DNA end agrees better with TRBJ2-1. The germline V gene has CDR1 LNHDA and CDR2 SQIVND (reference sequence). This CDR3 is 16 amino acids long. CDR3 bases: TGTGCCAGTAGTCGTCGGATCCTCTGGATATTTAATGAGCAGTTCTTC. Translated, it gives CASSRRILWIFNEQFF.

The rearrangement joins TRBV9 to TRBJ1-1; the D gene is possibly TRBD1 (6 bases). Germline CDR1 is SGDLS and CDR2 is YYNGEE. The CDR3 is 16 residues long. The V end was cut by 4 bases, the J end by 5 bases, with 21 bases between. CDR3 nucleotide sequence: TGTGCCAGCAGCCAAACACAGATGGGGGCTCGGACTGAAGCTTTCTTT. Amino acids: CASSQTQMGARTEAFF.

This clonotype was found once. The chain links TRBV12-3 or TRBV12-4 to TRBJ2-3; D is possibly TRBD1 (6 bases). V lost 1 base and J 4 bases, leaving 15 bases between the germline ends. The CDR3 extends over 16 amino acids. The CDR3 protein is CASSLEEPGAPDTQYF. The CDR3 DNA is TGTGCCAGCAGTTTAGAGGAGCCAGGGGCCCCAGATACGCAGTATTTT.